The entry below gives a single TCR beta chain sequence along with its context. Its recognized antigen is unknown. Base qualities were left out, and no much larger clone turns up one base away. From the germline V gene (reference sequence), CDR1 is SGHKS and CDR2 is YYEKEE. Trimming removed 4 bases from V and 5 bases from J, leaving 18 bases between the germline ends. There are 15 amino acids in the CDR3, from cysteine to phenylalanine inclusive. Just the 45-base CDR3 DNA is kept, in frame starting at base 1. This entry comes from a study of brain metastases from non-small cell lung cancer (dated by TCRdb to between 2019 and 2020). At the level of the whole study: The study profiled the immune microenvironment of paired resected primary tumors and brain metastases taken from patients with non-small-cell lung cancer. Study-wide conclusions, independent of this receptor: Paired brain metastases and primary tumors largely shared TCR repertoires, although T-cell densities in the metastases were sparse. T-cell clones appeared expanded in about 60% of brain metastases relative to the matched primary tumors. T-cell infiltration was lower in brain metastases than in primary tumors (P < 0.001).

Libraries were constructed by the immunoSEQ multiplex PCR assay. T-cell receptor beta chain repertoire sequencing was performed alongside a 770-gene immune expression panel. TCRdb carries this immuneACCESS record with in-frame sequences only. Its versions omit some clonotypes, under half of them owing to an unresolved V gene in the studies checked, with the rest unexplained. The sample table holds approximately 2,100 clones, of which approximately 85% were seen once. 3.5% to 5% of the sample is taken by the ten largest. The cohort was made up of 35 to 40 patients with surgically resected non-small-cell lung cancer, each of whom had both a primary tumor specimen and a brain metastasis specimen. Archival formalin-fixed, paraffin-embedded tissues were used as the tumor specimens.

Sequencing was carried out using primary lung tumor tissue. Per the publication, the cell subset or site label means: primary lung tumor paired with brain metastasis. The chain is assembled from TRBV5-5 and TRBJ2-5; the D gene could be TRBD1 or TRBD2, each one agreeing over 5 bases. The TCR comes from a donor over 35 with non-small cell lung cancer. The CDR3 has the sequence CASSLLGVGTETQYF. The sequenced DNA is TGTGCCAGCAGCCTCCTTGGGGTAGGGACGGAGACCCAGTACTTC.